This TCR beta chain was profiled in a study of blood T cell repertoires in COVID-19. On the study more broadly: Italy, Spain and the United States were the sources of the convalescent and acute COVID-19 samples. The cDNA or gDNA used as material had been derived from T cells, B-cell-depleted T cells, or PBMCs.

Trimming shortened V by 3 bases and J by 6 bases, and 10 bases separated the two germline ends. Germline-derived CDR1 and CDR2 are LGHDT and YNNKEL (reference sequence). CDR3 length: 13 amino acids. Profiling relied on immunoSEQ multiplex PCR, and the TCRdb table lists in-frame clones only, not all of them. The data hold around 300,000 clones, with about 90% observed a single time. The chain carries TRBV3-1 (or the pseudogene TRBV3-2) and TRBJ2-3; D is undetermined. This receptor was obtained from a man aged 25 to 40 who had recovered from COVID-19. Sequencing was done on a sample of PBMCs or T cells enriched from blood (not recorded which). CDR3: CASSQVLGDTQYF. The CDR3 DNA is TGTGCCAGCAGCCAGGTCCTAGGTGATACGCAGTATTTT.